Shown below are 22 T cell receptor beta chains from a single sample sequenced in a study of T cells after yellow fever vaccination (dated by TCRdb to about 2019). What this sample's treatment or condition label stands for: live attenuated yellow fever vaccine strain. Receptor libraries were prepared by 5' RACE. The listed sequencing device is Illumina HiSeq 2500. Through fastp at Q25 and MiXCR, TCRdb rebuilt clones from the public reads, retaining in-frame beta chains. Each entry merges the rows of one CDR3 protein and shows their most common DNA and genes. The sample data list about 360,000 distinct CDR3 sequences, and 6.2% of these were observed just once. Of the sample, about 15% falls within the top ten clones. Sample: PBMCs, taken 5 days after the yellow fever booster vaccination. Receptors originate from a man in his thirties or forties who received the YFV17D yellow fever vaccine.

At least ten counts were recorded for this clonotype. This chain connects TRBV7-3 to TRBJ1-1; D is uncertain. Looked up from germline, CDR1 is SGHTA and CDR2 is FQGTGA. The CDR3 loop spans 13 amino acids. Trimming pared 2 bases from V and 2 bases from J, leaving 6 bases between. The DNA of the CDR3 is TGTGCCAGCAGCTTAGGCTACAACACTGAAGCTTTCTTT. Its translation is CASSLGYNTEAFF.

This clonotype has more than one count but fewer than ten. The V and J genes are TRBV2 and TRBJ1-5; D is possibly TRBD1 (6 bases). This CDR3 region has 14 residues. Germline loops: CDR1 SNHLY, CDR2 FYNNEI. V was trimmed by 6 bases and J by 7 bases, leaving 16 bases between them. CDR3 region: CASSQQGRKQPQHF. The CDR3 DNA follows: TGTGCCAGCAGCCAACAGGGCAGAAAACAGCCCCAGCATTTT.

This clonotype was found a few times. This sequence joins TRBV5-1 and TRBJ2-7, with 9 nucleotides matching TRBD1. CDR1 SGHRS and CDR2 YFSETQ come from the germline V gene. The CDR3 has 14 residues. V was pared by 4 bases and J by 5 bases, with 7 bases of the junction left unmatched. CDR3 amino acids: CASSPAGTGNEQYF. The DNA for the CDR3 is TGCGCCAGCAGCCCGGCCGGGACAGGGAACGAGCAGTACTTC.

At least ten counts were recorded for this clonotype. The chain couples TRBV7-2 to TRBJ2-4; a weak D match, TRBD2 (6 bases). The CDR3 contains 15 residues. V was cut by 1 base and J by 1 base, with 8 bases left in between. CDR1 is SGHTA, CDR2 FQGNSA, per germline. The CDR3 region is CASSLERGAKNIQYF. For the CDR3, the DNA is TGTGCCAGCAGCTTAGAACGGGGGGCCAAAAACATTCAGTACTTC. Supplemented by reference TRBV7-2 and TRBJ2-4, the full variable domain reads GAGVSQSPSNKVTEKGKDVELRCDPISGHTALYWYRQSLGQGLEFLIYFQGNSAPDKSGLPSDRFSAERTGGSVSTLTIQRTQQEDSAVYLCASSLERGAKNIQYFGAGTRLSVL.

This clonotype was counted at least ten times. V is TRBV27 and J is TRBJ2-5; TRBD1 matches 10 bases. The CDR3 runs to 17 residues. CDR1 is MNHEY and CDR2 is SMNVEV in the germline V gene (reference sequence). With 4 bases clipped from V and 5 bases from J, the junction kept 13 bases outside the gene matches. The CDR3 loop reads CASSSTGTGAGVETQYF. The CDR3 DNA sequence: TGTGCCAGCAGTTCTACCGGGACAGGGGCGGGCGTTGAGACCCAGTACTTC.

In this sample, this clonotype turned up many times. The rearrangement links TRBV20-1 to TRBJ2-7; 8 nucleotides line up with TRBD1. This CDR3 is 15 amino acids long. Trimming removed 6 bases from V and 6 bases from J; junction bases left unmatched: 16. The germline V gene encodes CDR1 DFQATT and CDR2 SNEGSKA (reference sequence). CDR3 loop: CSAVQSQGAWFEQYF. Here the CDR3 DNA reads TGCAGTGCCGTACAATCTCAGGGGGCTTGGTTCGAGCAGTACTTC.

This clonotype was detected ten times or more. V gene TRBV7-2 combines with J gene TRBJ2-6; TRBD1 aligns across 10 bases. The J segment lost 4 bases and the V segment lost 6 bases, leaving 9 bases of the junction unmatched. CDR1 and CDR2 (germline): SGHTA, FQGNSA. This CDR3 contains 17 residues. CDR3 DNA: TGTGCCAGCAGACGGGACAGGGGAATGCGGGGGGCCAACGTCCTGACTTTC. Protein product: CASRRDRGMRGANVLTF. Complete variable domain (other parts from reference TRBV7-2 and TRBJ2-6): GAGVSQSPSNKVTEKGKDVELRCDPISGHTALYWYRQSLGQGLEFLIYFQGNSAPDKSGLPSDRFSAERTGGSVSTLTIQRTQQEDSAVYLCASRRDRGMRGANVLTFGAGSRLTVL.

V and J are TRBV11-2 and TRBJ2-3; D might be TRBD2 (5 bases). Deletions cut 3 bases from V and 2 bases from J, with 15 bases between. Germline V lookup: CDR1 SGHAT, CDR2 FQNNGV. The CDR3 covers 16 residues. This chain's CDR3 is CASSFFMGEITDTQYF. In DNA, the CDR3 is TGTGCCAGCAGCTTTTTCATGGGAGAGATCACAGATACGCAGTATTTT.

As DNA, the CDR3 is TGTGCCAGTAGCTGGCGGCCGGGCACCGGGGAGCTGTTTTTT. It codes for CASSWRPGTGELFF. The V call is TRBV19, the J call TRBJ2-2; D is unclear. Germline lookup yields CDR1 LNHDA and CDR2 SQIVND (reference sequence). The length of the CDR3 is 14 residues. V was cut by 6 bases and J by 4 bases, with 12 bases left in between.

J is TRBJ2-3 and V is TRBV4-3; 7 bases match TRBD2. CDR3 length: 13 amino acids. V lost 4 bases to trimming and J lost 2 bases; unmatched junction nucleotides: 0. The germline V gene encodes CDR1 LGHNA and CDR2 YSLEER. CDR3 in DNA: TGCGCCAGCAGCCGGGACTACACAGATACGCAGTATTTT. Translation: CASSRDYTDTQYF.

The V gene is TRBV6-5, the J gene TRBJ2-7, with D tentatively TRBD2 (6 bases). The CDR3 is 14 amino acids. CDR1 and CDR2 (germline): MNHEY, SVGAGI. Between the trimmed V and J ends, which lost 3 bases and 0 bases, there was a span of 9 bases. CDR3 bases: TGTGCCAGCAGTTATTTTAGCGGCTCCTACGAGCAGTACTTC. Translated, it gives CASSYFSGSYEQYF.

This clonotype was found a few times. The chain recombines TRBV6-1 with TRBJ1-3; no firm D call. Germline V lookup: CDR1 MNHNS, CDR2 SASEGT. The germline V and J ends were trimmed by 6 bases and 4 bases, with 10 bases remaining between them. There are 13 residues in the CDR3. CDR3 region: CASSLDLGNTIYF. CDR3 DNA sequence: TGTGCCAGCAGCCTGGATCTAGGAAACACCATATATTTT.

In this sample, this clonotype turned up many times. The chain links TRBV5-1 to TRBJ2-5; TRBD2 agrees at 12 bases. This CDR3 has 15 amino acids. Looked up from germline, CDR1 is SGHRS and CDR2 is YFSETQ. Trimming took 4 bases from V and 9 from J; bases not matched to a gene: 10. The CDR3 loop reads CASSPTSGGLGAQYF. The CDR3 DNA follows: TGCGCCAGCAGCCCGACTAGCGGGGGCCTTGGGGCCCAGTACTTC.

This clonotype was seen repeatedly, ten times or more. The chain has TRBV4-1 and TRBJ2-3; 10 nucleotides line up with TRBD2. This CDR3 is built from 16 residues. Per germline, CDR1 MGHRA and CDR2 YSYEKL. V was clipped by 1 base and J by 6 bases; unmatched bases: 7. The CDR3 sequence: CASSQGTSGKADTQYF. CDR3 in DNA: TGCGCCAGCAGCCAAGGCACTAGCGGGAAGGCGGATACGCAGTATTTT.

This clonotype was recorded many times. The rearrangement joins TRBV20-1 to TRBJ2-2; the match to TRBD2 covers 16 bases. CDR1 is DFQATT and CDR2 is SNEGSKA in the germline V gene (reference sequence). With V trimmed by 6 bases and J by 5 bases, 12 bases remained unmatched. This CDR3 region has 18 residues. CDR3 in DNA: TGCAGTGCCCGGGCGGGACTAGCGGGAGGGCCCAGAACCGGGGAGCTGTTTTTT. Translation: CSARAGLAGGPRTGELFF.

This clonotype was seen more than once but under ten times. The chain links TRBV12-3 or TRBV12-4 to TRBJ2-2, with TRBD2 matching 7 bases. CDR3 size: 15 residues. J lost 5 bases, V lost 2 bases, and 5 bases had no gene match. The CDR3 loop reads CASSLLLAATGELFF. CDR3 DNA: TGTGCCAGCAGTTTACTGCTAGCGGCTACCGGGGAGCTGTTTTTT.

Ten or more counts support this clonotype. V and J are TRBV7-6 and TRBJ2-5; 10 bases are a match to TRBD2. This CDR3 contains 16 residues. Unmatched junction bases numbered 8, after V lost 1 base and J lost 6 bases. Germline V gene sequence: CDR1 SGHVS, CDR2 FNYEAQ. CDR3 DNA sequence: TGTGCCAGCAGCTTAGAAGCGGGAGGGCCCGGGAAGACCCAGTACTTC. It yields the protein CASSLEAGGPGKTQYF.

In this sample, this clonotype turned up a few times. The J gene is TRBJ1-1, the V gene TRBV6-2 or TRBV6-3; D is ambiguous. V dropped 0 bases and J dropped 0 bases, with 11 bases sitting between them. Germline V lookup: CDR1 MNHEY, CDR2 SVGEGT. The CDR3 is 16 amino acids. In nucleotides, the CDR3 is TGTGCCAGCAGTTACTCGAAGACCCTCATGAACACTGAAGCTTTCTTT. Encoded protein: CASSYSKTLMNTEAFF.

This clonotype was counted many times. V and J are TRBV10-3 and TRBJ2-1, with 11 bases fitting TRBD2. CDR1 and CDR2 (germline): ENHRY, SYGVKD. Germline trimming cut 6 bases from V and 6 bases from J; bases unmatched to any gene: 7. This CDR3 contains 15 residues. CDR3 DNA sequence: TGTGCCATCAGGGACTTAGCGGGAGGGCCCAATGAGCAGTTCTTC. This sequence encodes CAIRDLAGGPNEQFF.

This clonotype was seen at least ten times. The chain recombines TRBV18 with TRBJ2-1; TRBD1 aligns across 8 bases. The CDR3 contains 12 residues. CDR1 is KGHSH, CDR2 LQKENI, per germline. V was clipped by 3 bases and J by 15 bases; unmatched bases: 7. CDR3 loop: CASSPPGQGSFF. The CDR3 bases are TGTGCCAGCTCACCTCCCGGACAGGGTTCGTTCTTC.

This clonotype was seen at least ten times. V usage is TRBV6-1 and J usage is TRBJ2-7; D is undetermined. With 10 bases removed from V and 7 bases from J, the gap between germline ends came to 20 bases. Germline V gene lookup returns CDR1 MNHNS and CDR2 SASEGT. The CDR3 has 13 amino acids. The CDR3 nucleotides are TGTGCCACCGCCCCCCTCCCCAGAGAAGAGCAGTACTTC. Translated, it gives CATAPLPREEQYF.

This clonotype appeared a few times. This chain connects TRBV12-3 or TRBV12-4 to TRBJ1-5; weak D call: TRBD1 (5 bases). Trimming left V 6 bases short and J 3 bases short, with 15 bases between. The CDR3 length is 15 residues. CDR3 nucleotides: TGTGCCAGCAGCCCCCTGGGGGGAATCAATCAGCCCCAGCATTTT. Translation: CASSPLGGINQPQHF.